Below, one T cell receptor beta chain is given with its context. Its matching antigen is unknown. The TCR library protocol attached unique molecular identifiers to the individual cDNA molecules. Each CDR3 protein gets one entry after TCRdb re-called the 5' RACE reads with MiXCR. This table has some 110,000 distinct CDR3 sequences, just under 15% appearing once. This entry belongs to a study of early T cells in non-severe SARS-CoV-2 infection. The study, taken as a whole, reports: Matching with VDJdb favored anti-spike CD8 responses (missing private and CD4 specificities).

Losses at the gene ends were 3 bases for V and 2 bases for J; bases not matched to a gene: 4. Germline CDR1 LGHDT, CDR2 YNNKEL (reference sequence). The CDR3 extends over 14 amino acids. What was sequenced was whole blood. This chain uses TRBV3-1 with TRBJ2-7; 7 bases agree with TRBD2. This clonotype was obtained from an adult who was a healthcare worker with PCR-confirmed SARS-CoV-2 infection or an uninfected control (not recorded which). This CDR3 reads CASSHTSAPYEQYF. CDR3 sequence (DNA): TGTGCCAGCAGCCATACTAGCGCACCCTACGAGCAGTACTTC.